This T cell receptor (beta chain) was found in a study of T cell responses to AZD1222 COVID-19 vaccine. The V end was cut by 0 bases, the J end by 0 bases, with 5 bases between. The CDR3 runs 14 residues. Germline V gene lookup returns CDR1 SGHAT and CDR2 FQNNGV. Sequencing used immunoSEQ multiplex PCR; TCRdb keeps in-frame clones, though not all of them. The table shows around 100,000 clones, with 70% to 90% occurring only once. J is TRBJ2-5 and V is TRBV11-2; D is unresolved. This sequence was found in an adult who received the AZD1222 COVID-19 vaccine. The sequenced sample was peripheral blood, obtained 28 days after the second AZD1222 dose. The DNA for the CDR3 is TGTGCCAGCAGCTTAGAGCCGTACCAAGAGACCCAGTACTTC. Encoded protein: CASSLEPYQETQYF.